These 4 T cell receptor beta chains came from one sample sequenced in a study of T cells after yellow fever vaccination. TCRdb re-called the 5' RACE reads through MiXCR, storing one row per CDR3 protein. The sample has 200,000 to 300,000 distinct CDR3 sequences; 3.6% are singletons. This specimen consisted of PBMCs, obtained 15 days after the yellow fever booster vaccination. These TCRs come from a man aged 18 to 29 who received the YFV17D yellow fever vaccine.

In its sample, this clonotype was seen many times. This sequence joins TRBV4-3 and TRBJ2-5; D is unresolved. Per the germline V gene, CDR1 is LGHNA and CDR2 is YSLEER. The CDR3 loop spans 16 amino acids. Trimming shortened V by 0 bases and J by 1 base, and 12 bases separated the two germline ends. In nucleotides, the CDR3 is TGCGCCAGCAGCCAAGATTTTAGGGCAGCCCAAGAGACCCAGTACTTC. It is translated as CASSQDFRAAQETQYF.

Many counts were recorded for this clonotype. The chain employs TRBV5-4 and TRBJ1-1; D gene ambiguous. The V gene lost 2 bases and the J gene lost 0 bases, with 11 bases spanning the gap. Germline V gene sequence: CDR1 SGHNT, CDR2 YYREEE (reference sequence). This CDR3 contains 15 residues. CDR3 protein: CASSFEMGMNTEAFF. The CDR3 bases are TGTGCCAGCAGCTTCGAAATGGGGATGAACACTGAAGCTTTCTTT.

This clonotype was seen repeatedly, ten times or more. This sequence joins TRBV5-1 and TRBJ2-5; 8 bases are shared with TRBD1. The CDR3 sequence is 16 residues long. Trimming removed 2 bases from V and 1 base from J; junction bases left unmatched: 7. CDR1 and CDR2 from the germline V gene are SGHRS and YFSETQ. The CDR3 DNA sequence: TGCGCCAGCAGCTTTTTCGGGACAGGCACCCAAGAGACCCAGTACTTC. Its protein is CASSFFGTGTQETQYF.

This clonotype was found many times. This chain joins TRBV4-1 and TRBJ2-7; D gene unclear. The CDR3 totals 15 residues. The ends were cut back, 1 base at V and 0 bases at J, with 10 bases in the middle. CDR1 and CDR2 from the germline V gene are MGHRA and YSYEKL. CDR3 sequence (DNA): TGCGCCAGCAGCCAAGTTACGGGTATCTCCTACGAGCAGTACTTC. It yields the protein CASSQVTGISYEQYF.